The 5 T cell receptor beta chains below come from one sample, sequenced in a study of control samples from healthy donors and cancer patients. Produced via immunoSEQ multiplex PCR; TCRdb's table is partial and in-frame only. The sample gives about 170,000 clones, 91% of which show up once; about 1.6% is in the top ten. What was sequenced was blood. All receptors come from a young woman in good health.

The CDR3 coding sequence is TGTGCCAGTAGTCTGGGGACAGGTAGCTCCTACGAGCAGTACTTC. It codes for CASSLGTGSSYEQYF. The chain links TRBV19 to TRBJ2-7; TRBD1 agrees at 8 bases. CDR1 is LNHDA, CDR2 SQIVND, per germline (reference sequence). V was pared by 5 bases and J by 0 bases, with 6 bases of the junction left unmatched. The CDR3 is 15 amino acids.

The chain links TRBV3-1 (or the pseudogene TRBV3-2) to TRBJ2-3, with a weak D call TRBD1 (6 bases). The germline gives CDR1 LGHDT, CDR2 YNNKEL (reference sequence). The length of the CDR3 is 15 residues. Between the trimmed V and J ends, which lost 3 bases and 0 bases, there was a span of 10 bases. CDR3 residues: CASSHRGRSTDTQYF. For the CDR3, the DNA is TGTGCCAGCAGCCACAGGGGCCGGAGCACAGATACGCAGTATTTT.

This clone was picked up one time. The V gene is TRBV11-2, the J gene TRBJ2-4, with D tentatively TRBD2 (6 bases). Trimming removed 5 bases at V and 0 bases at J, with 14 bases between. This CDR3 spans 16 amino acids. Germline V gene lookup returns CDR1 SGHAT and CDR2 FQNNGV. CDR3 amino acids: CASSPGTRLAKNIQYF. CDR3 coding DNA: TGTGCCAGCAGCCCTGGGACTCGACTAGCCAAAAACATTCAGTACTTC.

The rearrangement uses TRBV18 and TRBJ1-5; 9 bases fit TRBD1. Trimming removed 4 bases from V and 9 bases from J; junction bases left unmatched: 4. Per the germline V gene, CDR1 is KGHSH and CDR2 is LQKENI. The length of the CDR3 is 13 residues. The CDR3 here is CASSRQGGRPQHF. CDR3 DNA: TGTGCCAGCTCACGACAGGGGGGGCGGCCCCAGCATTTT.

This chain links TRBV14 with TRBJ1-4, with TRBD1 as a possible D gene (5 bases). From germline, CDR1 is SGHDN and CDR2 FVKESK. This CDR3 region has 15 residues. V lost 1 base and J 8 bases, leaving 14 bases between the germline ends. CDR3 DNA: TGTGCCAGCAGCCAAGCTGGGAGGAAGGGGGAAAAACTGTTTTTT. Translated: CASSQAGRKGEKLFF.